This passage covers 20 T cell receptor beta chains from one sample sequenced in a study of control samples from healthy donors and cancer patients (dated by TCRdb to the early 2020s). Library generation was performed with the immunoSEQ multiplex PCR assay. In TCRdb, the immuneACCESS table is reduced to in-frame sequences with V and J assigned. These tables do not hold every clone; where another copy was compared, an unresolved V gene accounts for under half, and the others remain unexplained. The sample records 150,000 to 200,000 clones, nearly 90% of which are singletons. 1.1% to 1.5% of the sample comes from the top ten. Sequencing was done on a sample of blood. Receptors were obtained from a woman aged 45-59 years in good health.

In its sample, this clone was seen once. This chain uses TRBV2 with TRBJ1-1; no clear D gene. The V end was cut by 4 bases, the J end by 5 bases, with 11 bases between. Germline V lookup: CDR1 SNHLY, CDR2 FYNNEI. The CDR3 spans 13 residues. This CDR3 is CASSVRERTEAFF. The DNA for the CDR3 is TGTGCCAGCAGTGTAAGGGAGAGAACTGAAGCTTTCTTT.

The chain has TRBV7-2 and TRBJ2-3; 14 bases match TRBD2. The CDR3 runs to 18 residues. Unmatched junction bases numbered 11, after V lost 6 bases and J lost 3 bases. Germline lookup yields CDR1 SGHTA and CDR2 FQGNSA. CDR3 DNA: TGTGCCAGCAGTCCCGGGACTAGCGGGAGAAGGGGGACAGATACGCAGTATTTT. It encodes CASSPGTSGRRGTDTQYF. Full variable domain (rest looked up from reference TRBV7-2 and TRBJ2-3): GAGVSQSPSNKVTEKGKDVELRCDPISGHTALYWYRQSLGQGLEFLIYFQGNSAPDKSGLPSDRFSAERTGGSVSTLTIQRTQQEDSAVYLCASSPGTSGRRGTDTQYFGPGTRLTVL.

This chain joins TRBV28 and TRBJ2-5, with TRBD2 identical over 9 bases. The CDR3 runs 15 residues. Trimming cost V 6 bases and J 5 bases; bases outside gene matches: 10. Germline V lookup: CDR1 MDHEN, CDR2 SYDVKM. The CDR3 is CASRSQRGEMETQYF. CDR3 DNA: TGTGCCAGCAGATCCCAGCGGGGGGAGATGGAGACCCAGTACTTC.

The V and J genes are TRBV4-3 and TRBJ1-4; D is uncertain. Germline assignment: CDR1 LGHNA and CDR2 YSLEER. This CDR3 contains 15 residues. V shed 1 base and J shed 5 bases, with 11 bases lying between them. DNA of the CDR3: TGCGCCAGCAGCCAAGCCTGGGAACAGAATGAAAAACTGTTTTTT. Its protein product is CASSQAWEQNEKLFF.

This clone was observed at least ten times. The chain employs TRBV13 and TRBJ1-1, with TRBD1 as a possible D gene (6 bases). The CDR3 sequence is 14 residues long. With 5 bases removed from V and 8 bases from J, the gap between germline ends came to 18 bases. Germline CDR1 and CDR2: PRHDT and FYEKMQ (reference sequence). The CDR3 nucleotides are TGTGCCAGCAGCGCCCGCGACAGGTTCGGAGAAGCTTTCTTT. Protein product: CASSARDRFGEAFF.

This clone occurred once. The DNA for the CDR3 is TGTGCCAGCAGCGAGTGGACGGCCTATGGCTACACCTTC. Encoded protein: CASSEWTAYGYTF. The chain recombines TRBV7-2 with TRBJ1-2, with D unclear. Germline V gene lookup returns CDR1 SGHTA and CDR2 FQGNSA. Trimming pared 5 bases from V and 4 bases from J, leaving 11 bases between. The CDR3 runs to 13 residues.

In this sample, this clone turned up once. The chain's CDR3 is CASSPGDQANYGYTF. CDR3 in DNA: TGTGCCAGCAGCCCGGGGGACCAAGCTAACTATGGCTACACCTTC. The chain uses TRBV5-4 and TRBJ1-2; TRBD1 is a possible D gene (5 bases). From germline, CDR1 is SGHNT and CDR2 YYREEE (reference sequence). The CDR3 length is 15 residues. The V gene lost 4 bases and the J gene lost 0 bases, with 13 bases spanning the gap.

The chain joins TRBV28 to TRBJ2-7, with a possible D match to TRBD2 (5 bases). CDR3 length: 12 residues. CDR1 MDHEN and CDR2 SYDVKM come from the germline V gene. V lost 8 bases and J lost 3, with 11 bases in between. CDR3 coding DNA: TGTGCCAGCGCGGGCACCAACTACGAGCAGTACTTC. This gives the protein CASAGTNYEQYF.

The chain couples TRBV5-1 to TRBJ1-4; D is possibly TRBD1 (5 bases). V was cut by 7 bases and J by 0 bases, with 13 bases left in between. In germline, CDR1 is SGHRS, CDR2 YFSETQ. This CDR3 region has 15 residues. The CDR3 coding sequence is TGCGCCAGCCGGACATTACCGGCAACTAATGAAAAACTGTTTTTT. Amino acid sequence: CASRTLPATNEKLFF.

This chain joins TRBV6-2 or TRBV6-3 and TRBJ1-1; D call uncertain. The CDR3 is 14 residues long. Germline CDR1 and CDR2: MNHEY and SVGEGT. V shed 2 bases and J shed 4 bases, with 11 bases lying between them. The CDR3 region has the DNA TGTGCCAGCAGTTACGGCCTCGTGGGCACTGAAGCTTTCTTT. Protein sequence: CASSYGLVGTEAFF.

This clone was seen only a few times. The chain employs TRBV5-3 and TRBJ2-3, with 10 positions matching TRBD2. TRBV5-3 is classed as an ORF, of uncertain function. The CDR3 is 14 amino acids. J was trimmed by 6 bases and V by 7 bases; bases with no gene match: 8. CDR3 bases: TGTGCCAGACCCTCTAGCGGGAGTTTTGATACGCAGTATTTT. Its translation is CARPSSGSFDTQYF.

This chain joins TRBV13 and TRBJ1-2, with 8 bases lining up with TRBD1. V dropped 5 bases and J dropped 3; count of bases not matched to a gene: 5. Per the germline V gene, CDR1 is PRHDT and CDR2 is FYEKMQ (reference sequence). The CDR3 is 14 residues long. CDR3 nucleotide sequence: TGTGCCAGCAGCGCCGGGACAGGTGACTATGGCTACACCTTC. It codes for CASSAGTGDYGYTF.

The chain carries TRBV2 and TRBJ1-2, with 8 bases that match TRBD1. The CDR3 loop spans 21 amino acids. From germline, CDR1 is SNHLY and CDR2 FYNNEI. The ends lost 1 base at V and 5 bases at J; junction bases unmatched: 24. As DNA, the CDR3 is TGTGCCAGCAGTGAAGGGTTCTCTTTTAGGACAGGGACATTAAAGTTTTATGGCTACACCTTC. Translation: CASSEGFSFRTGTLKFYGYTF. The variable domain in full, with the rest retrieved from reference TRBV2 and TRBJ1-2, is EPEVTQTPSHQVTQMGQEVILRCVPISNHLYFYWYRQILGQKVEFLVSFYNNEISEKSEIFDDQFSVERPDGSNFTLKIRSTKLEDSAMYFCASSEGFSFRTGTLKFYGYTFGSGTRLTVV.

CDR3 region: CASSLVWGAQYF. The CDR3 DNA sequence: TGTGCCAGCAGCTTGGTGTGGGGCGCCCAGTACTTC. The rearrangement links TRBV11-1 to TRBJ2-5, with D perhaps matching TRBD1 (5 bases). V shed 3 bases and J shed 9 bases, with 11 bases lying between them. CDR1 is SGHAT, CDR2 FQDESV, per germline (reference sequence). The CDR3 contains 12 residues.

V gene TRBV6-2 or TRBV6-3 combines with J gene TRBJ1-2, with 9 positions matching TRBD1. The CDR3 runs to 19 residues. J was trimmed by 4 bases and V by 0 bases; bases with no gene match: 15. Germline values: CDR1 MNHEY, CDR2 SVGEGT. Here the CDR3 reads CASSYSILGQGSSAYGYTF. The CDR3 DNA sequence: TGTGCCAGCAGTTACTCGATCTTGGGACAGGGTTCCAGCGCCTATGGCTACACCTTC.

CDR3 loop: CASSLEGLGYTF. CDR3 coding DNA: TGTGCCAGCAGCTTAGAGGGGCTTGGCTACACCTTC. The rearrangement joins TRBV11-2 to TRBJ1-2; the D gene is possibly TRBD1 (5 bases). The CDR3 has 12 amino acids. Trimming took 0 bases from V and 7 from J, leaving 6 bases between them. Germline V lookup: CDR1 SGHAT, CDR2 FQNNGV. Complete variable domain (other parts from reference TRBV11-2 and TRBJ1-2): EAGVAQSPRYKIIEKRQSVAFWCNPISGHATLYWYQQILGQGPKLLIQFQNNGVVDDSQLPKDRFSAERLKGVDSTLKIQPAKLEDSAVYLCASSLEGLGYTFGSGTRLTVV.

The V gene is TRBV5-4, the J gene TRBJ2-3; D is unresolved. This CDR3 is 17 amino acids long. The V end was cut by 3 bases, the J end by 6 bases, with 23 bases between. Germline V gene lookup returns CDR1 SGHNT and CDR2 YYREEE (reference sequence). The CDR3 nucleotides are TGTGCCAGCAGCTCCCCCCCTTGGGTGGGGAAGGATGATACGCAGTATTTT. Its protein is CASSSPPWVGKDDTQYF.

The chain uses TRBV28 and TRBJ2-2; D remains unclear. This CDR3 has 14 residues. Trimming shortened V by 6 bases and J by 4 bases, and 12 bases separated the two germline ends. CDR1 is MDHEN and CDR2 is SYDVKM in the germline V gene. The chain's CDR3 is CASRAAGPTGELFF. In DNA form, the CDR3 reads TGTGCCAGCAGGGCAGCAGGCCCCACCGGGGAGCTGTTTTTT.

CDR3 in amino acids: CASSYRRSSYNSPLHF. The CDR3 DNA is TGTGCCAGCAGTTACCGGAGGAGCTCCTATAATTCACCCCTCCACTTT. The V gene is TRBV6-5, the J gene TRBJ1-6, with D unclear. The CDR3 extends over 16 amino acids. Trimming removed 2 bases at V and 0 bases at J, with 8 bases between. Germline V gene sequence: CDR1 MNHEY, CDR2 SVGAGI.

V is TRBV14 and J is TRBJ2-5; tentative D call: TRBD1 (5 bases). CDR1 and CDR2 from the germline V gene are SGHDN and FVKESK. The V end was cut by 3 bases, the J end by 5 bases, with 25 bases between. The CDR3 consists of 18 residues. The CDR3 is CASSHQAPTSGFRETQYF. CDR3 in DNA: TGTGCCAGCAGCCATCAAGCTCCCACATCAGGGTTTAGGGAGACCCAGTACTTC.